This is a list of T cell receptor beta chains from one sample in a study of OX40 agonist ivuxolimab in advanced cancers. TCRdb keeps only in-frame clones here, not all; method: immunoSEQ multiplex PCR. The sample includes over 55,000 clones, approximately 91% seen only once; the top ten take approximately 2.2%. Specimen: CD4+ or CD8+ T cells sorted from blood, collected in a trial of the OX40 agonist ivuxolimab. All receptors derive from an adult with an advanced solid tumor such as melanoma, head and neck, liver or kidney cancer. Each CDR3 is given without its conserved first and last residue. Each record gives: V gene, J gene, CDR3 length, CDR3 protein.

TRBV5-1	TRBJ2-2	12	ASSLRQGAGELF
TRBV7-2	TRBJ2-3	12	ASSLRLTTDTQY
TRBV28	TRBJ1-2	11	ASAPGQGGDYT
TRBV15	TRBJ1-1	15	ATSRDWRQGTNTEAF
TRBV18	TRBJ1-4	14	ASSQRLETTNEKLF
TRBV7-9	TRBJ2-3	13	ASSPAGYSTDTQY
TRBV27	TRBJ2-5	13	ASSLFLAGAETQY
TRBV28	TRBJ1-5	15	ASSLLRIRDGNQPQH
TRBV18	TRBJ2-7	12	ASSPQAESYEQY
TRBV30	TRBJ2-7	10	AWTPGTVEQY
TRBV4-1	TRBJ2-3	14	ASSQGIARFTDTQY
TRBV11-2	TRBJ2-1	14	ASSLRMLVGGNEQF
TRBV21-1	TRBJ2-3	13	ASSKKGTGQDTQY
TRBV9	TRBJ2-7	12	ASSVGGVGYEQY
TRBV2	TRBJ2-3	14	ASSVGLAEITDTQY
TRBV6-1	TRBJ1-1	13	ASSRVVGMNTEAF
TRBV7-6	TRBJ2-3	17	ASSPQLSGGALSTDTQY
TRBV6-1	TRBJ2-2	13	ASSVDWANTGELF
TRBV4-3	TRBJ2-7	13	ASSQEGTGWSEQY
TRBV11-3	TRBJ2-6	13	ASSYDRSGANVLT